Each of the 18 T cell receptor beta chains below was sequenced from the same sample in a study of human T cells and chemical hapten exposure. From the RACE reads, TCRdb called clonotypes with MiXCR, one entry per CDR3 protein. The sample has tens of thousands of distinct CDR3 sequences; more than 9.5% are singletons. The time point denotes: patch test 2, 6 weeks after DPC sensitization. This sample's treatment: therapeutic diphenylcyclopropenone sensitization with weekly scalp DPC. The material was whole blood, obtained in connection with sensitization to the hapten diphenylcyclopropenone (DPC). These receptors all come from a man aged 40-50 years with alopecia areata. Some clones in this sample may be carry-over from other donors' samples.

This clonotype was seen more than once but under ten times. V usage is TRBV12-3 or TRBV12-4 and J usage is TRBJ1-2; 7 nucleotides line up with TRBD1. This CDR3 region has 12 residues. J lost 6 bases, V lost 7 bases, and 5 bases had no gene match. As DNA, the CDR3 is TGTGCCAGCACTTGGACAGGTGATGGCTACACCTTC. It codes for CASTWTGDGYTF.

The V gene is TRBV7-9, the J gene TRBJ2-1; TRBD2 matches at 10 bases. The germline CDR1 and CDR2 sequences are SEHNR and FQNEAQ (reference sequence). The CDR3 length is 16 residues. The trim removed 5 bases at V and 2 bases at J, leaving 6 bases unmatched. The CDR3 spells CASSINSGRTYNEQFF. The CDR3 coding sequence is TGTGCCAGCAGCATTAATAGCGGGAGGACCTACAATGAGCAGTTCTTC.

Only a few counts were recorded for this clonotype. This chain links TRBV19 with TRBJ2-1, with no clear D. In germline, CDR1 is LNHDA, CDR2 SQIVND (reference sequence). Trimming took 6 bases from V and 5 from J, leaving 14 bases between them. CDR3 length: 14 residues. The CDR3, as DNA: TGTGCCAGTAGGGCGTGGGGTACCAACAATGAGCAGTTCTTC. Protein: CASRAWGTNNEQFF.

In this sample, this clonotype turned up a few times. The junction departs from germline at one end; a sequencing error may be responsible. The J gene is TRBJ2-1, the V gene TRBV7-7; D is perhaps TRBD2 (6 bases). In germline, CDR1 is SSHAT, CDR2 FNYEAQ (reference sequence). The CDR3 loop spans 14 amino acids. The CDR3 coding sequence is TGTGCTAGCAGCCGGATGGGGGGCTACAATGAGCAGTTCTTC. This sequence encodes CASSRMGGYNEQFF.

This clonotype has more than one count but fewer than ten. This chain joins TRBV7-9 and TRBJ2-3; no definite D call. The V and J ends lost 5 bases and 1 base respectively, with 7 bases between them. This CDR3 is 13 amino acids long. In germline, CDR1 is SEHNR, CDR2 FQNEAQ (reference sequence). DNA for the CDR3: TGTGCCAGCAGCCAAATGGGCACAGATACGCAGTATTTT. It specifies CASSQMGTDTQYF.

The J gene is TRBJ2-3, the V gene TRBV20-1; D is unclear. Trimming took 8 bases from V and 6 from J, leaving 12 bases between them. The CDR3 has 11 amino acids. Germline V CDR1 and CDR2: DFQATT, SNEGSKA (reference sequence). The DNA for the CDR3 is TGCAGTAACCTTCCCGGGGATACGCAGTATTTT. This sequence encodes CSNLPGDTQYF.

This chain connects TRBV27 to TRBJ2-7; 8 nucleotides match TRBD1. The V segment lost 7 bases and the J segment 6 bases; nucleotides outside the gene matches: 11. Germline V gives CDR1 MNHEY, CDR2 SMNVEV (reference sequence). This CDR3 contains 14 residues. The DNA for the CDR3 is TGTGCCAGCATGAACGGACAGGGTGGGGCCGAGCAGTACTTC. This codes for CASMNGQGGAEQYF.

This clonotype was detected ten times or more. The chain recombines TRBV6-5 with TRBJ2-2, with TRBD2 matching over 10 bases. Looked up from germline, CDR1 is MNHEY and CDR2 is SVGAGI. The CDR3 contains 16 residues. Germline trimming cut 5 bases from V and 6 bases from J; bases unmatched to any gene: 9. The CDR3 is CASSLGLAEAPGELFF. The DNA for the CDR3 is TGTGCCAGCAGTCTTGGACTAGCGGAGGCCCCCGGGGAGCTGTTTTTT.

In its sample, this clonotype was seen a few times. The J gene is TRBJ2-6, the V gene TRBV29-1, with D maybe TRBD1 (5 bases). Germline V gene data show CDR1 as SQVTM and CDR2 as ANQGSEA. Trimming shortened V by 1 base and J by 0 bases, and 13 bases separated the two germline ends. This CDR3 is built from 17 residues. CDR3 coding DNA: TGCAGCGTTGAAGTGTTGGGGCCCCACTCTGGGGCCAACGTCCTGACTTTC. Translated, it gives CSVEVLGPHSGANVLTF.

Many counts were recorded for this clonotype. The chain is built from TRBV6-6 and TRBJ2-5; D tentatively fits TRBD1 or TRBD2 (6 bases each). Germline V lookup: CDR1 MNHNY, CDR2 SVGAGI (reference sequence). The ends were cut back, 2 bases at V and 2 bases at J, with 12 bases in the middle. The CDR3 has 15 residues. The CDR3 here is CASSYEGGVQETQYF. DNA of the CDR3: TGTGCCAGCAGTTACGAGGGGGGAGTACAAGAGACCCAGTACTTC.

This clonotype was seen a few times. The chain has TRBV12-3 or TRBV12-4 and TRBJ1-2; 7 positions agree with TRBD1. The trim removed 5 bases at V and 2 bases at J, leaving 17 bases unmatched. This CDR3 contains 18 residues. The CDR3 coding sequence is TGTGCCAGCAGTCTCGAAGTGGGACAGAATAAACCCAACTATGGCTACACCTTC. Its translation: CASSLEVGQNKPNYGYTF.

J is TRBJ2-7 and V is TRBV29-1; 10 bases fit TRBD2. Germline trimming cut 4 bases from V and 7 bases from J; bases unmatched to any gene: 7. The CDR3 consists of 13 residues. The V gene's germline CDR1 is SQVTM and CDR2 ANQGSEA. CDR3 sequence: CSVGSGRVDEQYF. CDR3 in DNA: TGCAGCGTTGGAAGCGGGAGGGTGGATGAGCAGTACTTC.

The CDR3 nucleotides read TGTGCCAGTATGGATCCCAGGGGGCTGGGCAATCAGCCCCAGCATTTT. This sequence encodes CASMDPRGLGNQPQHF. The chain combines TRBV19 with TRBJ1-5, with TRBD1 identical over 8 bases. Germline lookup yields CDR1 LNHDA and CDR2 SQIVND (reference sequence). This CDR3 has 16 amino acids. J was trimmed by 2 bases and V by 7 bases; bases with no gene match: 10.

The chain has TRBV4-1 and TRBJ2-3, with TRBD2 matching 13 bases. There are 19 residues in the CDR3. In germline, CDR1 is MGHRA, CDR2 YSYEKL. V dropped 0 bases and J dropped 3; count of bases not matched to a gene: 9. CDR3 bases: TGCGCCAGCAGCCAAGATCCCACTAGCGGGAGGGCCCAAACAGATACGCAGTATTTT. Translating gives CASSQDPTSGRAQTDTQYF.

The CDR3 DNA reads TGCAGTGCCACCGGGACTAGCAGCCACAATGAGCAGTTCTTC. Translation gives CSATGTSSHNEQFF. This sequence joins TRBV20-1 and TRBJ2-1, with 9 bases aligning to TRBD2. This CDR3 contains 14 residues. After removal of 6 bases from V and 5 bases from J, the junction contained 8 bases not matched to a gene. CDR1 DFQATT and CDR2 SNEGSKA come from the germline V gene (reference sequence).

The chain joins TRBV6-1 to TRBJ1-1, with a weak D call TRBD1 (6 bases). Germline V gene data show CDR1 as MNHNS and CDR2 as SASEGT. With 3 bases removed from V and 8 bases from J, the gap between germline ends came to 13 bases. This CDR3 is 13 amino acids long. Here the CDR3 reads CASSDPHGTEAFF. In nucleotides, the CDR3 is TGTGCCAGCAGTGATCCCCATGGGACAGAAGCTTTCTTT.

The rearrangement uses TRBV6-2 or TRBV6-3 and TRBJ2-1; D gene uncertain. The CDR3 runs to 19 residues. Germline CDR1 is MNHEY and CDR2 is SVGEGT. Trimming removed 0 bases from V and 3 bases from J, with 21 bases in between. The CDR3 DNA sequence: TGTGCCAGCAGTTACTCGATACCTCTCCAAAGCTCGGTCTACAATGAGCAGTTCTTC. Translating gives CASSYSIPLQSSVYNEQFF.

This clonotype was seen at least ten times. V is TRBV5-1 and J is TRBJ2-1; TRBD1 agrees at 7 bases. Losses at the gene ends were 7 bases for V and 1 base for J; bases not matched to a gene: 2. The CDR3 has 13 residues. CDR1 is SGHRS and CDR2 is YFSETQ in the germline V gene. The CDR3 DNA reads TGCGCCAGCGGGGACAGTTCCTACAATGAGCAGTTCTTC. Protein product: CASGDSSYNEQFF. Using reference TRBV5-1 and TRBJ2-1 for the parts outside the CDR3, the full variable domain is KAGVTQTPRYLIKTRGQQVTLSCSPISGHRSVSWYQQTPGQGLQFLFEYFSETQRNKGNFPGRFSGRQFSNSRSEMNVSTLELGDSALYLCASGDSSYNEQFFGPGTRLTVL.